This passage covers 31 T cell receptor beta chains from one sample sequenced in a study of Graves' ophthalmopathy and Graves' hyperthyroidism. Amplifying from RNA transcripts, the study obtained TCR beta CDR3 regions. The first round was an RT-PCR with HTBI primers, and the second round was a multiplex PCR. TCRdb reprocessed the multiplex PCR reads via MiXCR and lists one record per CDR3 protein. In the table there are approximately 210,000 distinct CDR3 sequences, about 22% of which are singletons. Sequencing was carried out using peripheral blood. The receptors originated from a woman aged 50 to 60 with Graves' ophthalmopathy.

The J gene is TRBJ1-2, the V gene TRBV6-1, with D possibly being TRBD1 (5 bases). Trimming removed 7 bases at V and 3 bases at J, with 12 bases between. This CDR3 spans 13 amino acids. Germline V CDR1 and CDR2: MNHNS, SASEGT. The CDR3 DNA sequence: TGTGCCAGCACCCAAACAGGTTACTATGGCTACACCTTC. This sequence encodes CASTQTGYYGYTF.

This clonotype was picked up many times. This chain links TRBV19 with TRBJ2-5; D may match TRBD1 or TRBD2 (6 bases each). The CDR3 extends over 15 amino acids. Germline values: CDR1 LNHDA, CDR2 SQIVND (reference sequence). The ends were cut back, 5 bases at V and 5 bases at J, with 18 bases in the middle. DNA of the CDR3: TGTGCCAGTAGTCCACAGGGTACTCGGGGGGAGACCCAGTACTTC. This codes for CASSPQGTRGETQYF.

In its sample, this clonotype was seen a few times. One base away lies a much larger clone, so this may be a sequencing read error. The rearrangement links TRBV28 to TRBJ2-7, with D possibly matching TRBD1 (5 bases). V was pared by 10 bases and J by 4 bases, with 8 bases between. This CDR3 has 10 residues. Germline V gene lookup returns CDR1 MDHEN and CDR2 SYDVKM. In DNA, the CDR3 is TGTGCCATTCAGGGTTACGAGCAGTACTTC. Translated, it gives CAIQGYEQYF.

This clonotype came up many times. The V gene is TRBV4-2, the J gene TRBJ1-5; 9 nucleotides match TRBD1. CDR3 size: 20 residues. V shed 2 bases, J shed 4 bases, and the junction held 18 bases outside the gene matches. The germline V gene encodes CDR1 LGHNA and CDR2 YNFKEQ. For the CDR3, the DNA is TGTGCCAGCAGCCAATGGGCGTTACTGGCGGGACAGGGAAAGAATCAGCCCCAGCATTTT. Translated, it gives CASSQWALLAGQGKNQPQHF.

This clonotype was seen many times. J is TRBJ2-5 and V is TRBV7-2, with 10 bases that match TRBD2. After removal of 5 bases from V and 5 bases from J, the junction contained 11 bases not matched to a gene. CDR3 length: 16 amino acids. CDR1 and CDR2 (germline): SGHTA, FQGNSA. CDR3 coding DNA: TGTGCCAGCAGCACTCGGACTAGCGGTGCTTTGGAGACCCAGTACTTC. Protein: CASSTRTSGALETQYF.

CDR3 sequence reads: CAWSKGNSYEQYF. CDR3 nucleotides: TGTGCCTGGAGTAAAGGGAATTCCTACGAGCAGTACTTC. The genes are TRBV30 and TRBJ2-7; no reliable D call. The CDR3 has 13 amino acids. Trimming left V 2 bases short and J 1 base short, with 9 bases between. CDR1 is GTSNPN and CDR2 is SVGIG in the germline V gene (reference sequence).

Many counts were recorded for this clonotype. The junction departs from germline at one end; a sequencing error may be responsible. V gene TRBV4-2 combines with J gene TRBJ2-7; possible D gene TRBD1, 6 bases. CDR3 size: 14 residues. Germline CDR1 is LGHNA and CDR2 is YNFKEQ. The CDR3 DNA reads as TGTGCCAGCAGCCAAGTTGGGGACAACCCTCGATTGGACTTC. It encodes CASSQVGDNPRLDF.

The table lists this clonotype with many counts. The gene calls are TRBV24-1 and TRBJ2-5; TRBD1 matches at 9 bases. This CDR3 contains 16 residues. The germline V gene has CDR1 KGHDR and CDR2 SFDVKD. Trimming took 3 bases from V and 5 from J; bases not matched to a gene: 9. CDR3 region: CATSDAGDRVYETQYF. Written as DNA, the CDR3 is TGTGCCACCAGTGATGCGGGGGACAGGGTCTATGAGACCCAGTACTTC.

V gene TRBV10-3 combines with J gene TRBJ2-5; possible D gene TRBD1, 5 bases. Germline V gene sequence: CDR1 ENHRY, CDR2 SYGVKD. V lost 3 bases and J 3 bases, leaving 8 bases between the germline ends. The CDR3 has 13 residues. This CDR3 is CAISDGAKETQYF. CDR3 in DNA: TGTGCCATCAGTGATGGGGCCAAAGAGACCCAGTACTTC.

This clonotype was observed a handful of times. The CDR3 coding sequence is TGCAGTGCTAGGTTATCGGGATTGAACACTGAAGCTTTCTTT. It encodes CSARLSGLNTEAFF. The J gene is TRBJ1-1, the V gene TRBV20-1, with no clear D. V was trimmed by 3 bases and J by 0 bases, leaving 11 bases between them. This CDR3 comprises 14 residues. Germline V gene lookup returns CDR1 DFQATT and CDR2 SNEGSKA (reference sequence).

This clonotype was recorded at least ten times. This chain uses TRBV10-3 with TRBJ2-5, with a tentative D call TRBD2 (6 bases). The V and J ends lost 0 bases and 2 bases respectively, with 13 bases between them. Per the germline V gene, CDR1 is ENHRY and CDR2 is SYGVKD. This CDR3 is built from 16 residues. DNA of the CDR3: TGTGCCATCAGTGAGTCGGGGAGGTTGGGACAAGAGACCCAGTACTTC. Amino acids: CAISESGRLGQETQYF.

In its sample, this clonotype was seen many times. CDR3 nucleotide sequence: TGTGCCACCAGTGCCGGAGGTAGGAGGGGCGAGACCCAGTACTTC. This encodes CATSAGGRRGETQYF. This chain connects TRBV24-1 to TRBJ2-5, with D possibly matching TRBD2 (6 bases). The V end lost 5 bases, the J end lost 5 bases, and 17 bases lay between the germline ends. Germline-derived CDR1 and CDR2 are KGHDR and SFDVKD. The CDR3 spans 15 residues.

The table lists this clonotype with many counts. An end of the junction does not agree with germline; a read error may underlie this. The chain links TRBV28 to TRBJ2-7; TRBD1 matches 7 bases. This CDR3 comprises 15 residues. Germline V gene sequence: CDR1 MDHEN, CDR2 SYDVKM. CDR3 sequence reads: CTSSFQSGTAYEQYF. The CDR3 DNA sequence: TGTACCAGCAGTTTTCAATCCGGGACAGCCTACGAGCAGTACTTC.

This clonotype was counted many times. The rearrangement uses TRBV28 and TRBJ2-7, with 12 bases that match TRBD2. This CDR3 spans 15 amino acids. CDR1 is MDHEN, CDR2 SYDVKM, per germline. Trimming at V came to 3 bases and at J to 6 bases, leaving 6 bases not matched to a gene. CDR3 DNA sequence: TGTGCCAGCAGTTTGGTTTCTAGCGGGAGGGGCGAGCAGTACTTC. Translation gives CASSLVSSGRGEQYF.

The J gene is TRBJ1-5, the V gene TRBV3-1; perhaps TRBD1 as D (5 bases). The germline CDR1 and CDR2 sequences are LGHDT and YNNKEL (reference sequence). The CDR3 is made up of 15 amino acids. V was trimmed by 0 bases and J by 3 bases, leaving 9 bases between them. CDR3 protein: CASSQEAGLNQPQHF. CDR3 nucleotides: TGTGCCAGCAGCCAAGAGGCGGGGCTCAATCAGCCCCAGCATTTT.

J is TRBJ2-7 and V is TRBV7-9; D possibly uses TRBD1 or TRBD2 (5 bases each). CDR3 length: 14 residues. Germline-derived CDR1 and CDR2 are SEHNR and FQNEAQ (reference sequence). V dropped 3 bases and J dropped 0 bases, with 9 bases sitting between them. The CDR3 is CASSFEGNSYEQYF. CDR3 DNA sequence: TGTGCCAGCAGCTTTGAGGGGAACTCCTACGAGCAGTACTTC. The full variable domain, in which reference TRBV7-9 and TRBJ2-7 provide the parts outside the CDR3, is DTGVSQNPRHKITKRGQNVTFRCDPISEHNRLYWYRQTLGQGPEFLTYFQNEAQLEKSRLLSDRFSAERPKGSFSTLEIQRTEQGDSAMYLCASSFEGNSYEQYFGPGTRLTVT.

This clonotype has ten or more counts. This sequence joins TRBV5-1 and TRBJ2-7; weak D call: TRBD1 (6 bases). Germline CDR1 is SGHRS and CDR2 is YFSETQ. Trimming cost V 1 base and J 6 bases, with 14 bases left between them. This CDR3 region has 14 residues. CDR3 amino acids: CASSLTQGPSEQYF. CDR3 coding DNA: TGCGCCAGCAGCTTGACACAGGGCCCCAGCGAGCAGTACTTC.

This clonotype was found many times. This chain links TRBV12-3 or TRBV12-4 with TRBJ1-3; the D gene is possibly TRBD1 (6 bases). V lost 7 bases and J 0 bases, leaving 13 bases between the germline ends. This CDR3 has 15 residues. DNA for the CDR3: TGTGCCAGCACCATACAGGGTAACTCTGGAAACACCATATATTTT. It translates to CASTIQGNSGNTIYF.

In DNA, the CDR3 is TGTGCCAGCAGCCAACAGGCAGGGGTCGGAGCTTTCTTT. Translated: CASSQQAGVGAFF. V and J are TRBV14 and TRBJ1-1, with TRBD1 as a possible D gene (6 bases). This CDR3 comprises 13 residues. Germline lookup yields CDR1 SGHDN and CDR2 FVKESK. The V and J ends lost 2 bases and 10 bases respectively, with 14 bases between them.

This chain joins TRBV19 and TRBJ1-2; D may be TRBD1 (6 bases). Deletions cut 9 bases from V and 3 bases from J, with 8 bases between. Germline assignment: CDR1 LNHDA and CDR2 SQIVND (reference sequence). This CDR3 is built from 11 residues. The CDR3 DNA is TGTGCCAGCGAGGGGGACTATGGCTACACCTTC. This encodes CASEGDYGYTF. Full variable domain (remainder filled in from reference TRBV19 and TRBJ1-2): DGGITQSPKYLFRKEGQNVTLSCEQNLNHDAMYWYRQDPGQGLRLIYYSQIVNDFQKGDIAEGYSVSREKKESFPLTVTSAQKNPTAFYLCASEGDYGYTFGSGTRLTVV.

At least ten counts were recorded for this clonotype. V is TRBV20-1 and J is TRBJ2-5, with 8 bases that match TRBD2. Per germline, CDR1 DFQATT and CDR2 SNEGSKA (reference sequence). The CDR3 loop spans 14 amino acids. V dropped 3 bases and J dropped 1; count of bases not matched to a gene: 4. The DNA for the CDR3 is TGCAGTGCTAGTCTACTAGCGGTCCAAGAGACCCAGTACTTC. Translating it yields CSASLLAVQETQYF.

This clonotype was found many times. This chain links TRBV30 with TRBJ1-1, with D unclear. The germline V and J ends were trimmed by 4 bases and 0 bases, with 12 bases remaining between them. The CDR3 has 14 residues. Germline values: CDR1 GTSNPN, CDR2 SVGIG (reference sequence). CDR3: CAWNYGFMNTEAFF. The CDR3 nucleotides are TGTGCCTGGAACTATGGGTTCATGAACACTGAAGCTTTCTTT.

V usage is TRBV2 and J usage is TRBJ2-7; D possibly uses TRBD1 or TRBD2 (6 bases each). Looked up from germline, CDR1 is SNHLY and CDR2 is FYNNEI. With 7 bases removed from V and 2 bases from J, the gap between germline ends came to 9 bases. The CDR3 contains 12 residues. The CDR3 bases are TGTGCCAGCACGGGGGCTCCCTACGAGCAGTACTTC. The encoded protein is CASTGAPYEQYF.

CDR3 in DNA: TGTGCCAGCAGAGTGGGAAGCACTGAAGCTTTCTTT. Translation: CASRVGSTEAFF. The V and J genes are TRBV28 and TRBJ1-1; D unclear. The CDR3 covers 12 residues. The germline V and J ends were trimmed by 6 bases and 4 bases, with 9 bases remaining between them. Germline CDR1 and CDR2: MDHEN and SYDVKM.

This clonotype was seen ten or more times. V is TRBV20-1 and J is TRBJ1-2, with 8 bases lining up with TRBD1. The junction had 4 bases not matched to a gene; V was cut back by 3 bases and J by 7 bases. The CDR3 consists of 12 residues. The germline CDR1 and CDR2 sequences are DFQATT and SNEGSKA (reference sequence). The chain's CDR3 is CSARKQGGGYTF. The CDR3 DNA reads as TGCAGTGCTAGGAAACAGGGGGGTGGCTACACCTTC.

The V call is TRBV12-3 or TRBV12-4, the J call TRBJ1-5, with 9 bases fitting TRBD1. Trimming cost V 3 bases and J 7 bases; bases outside gene matches: 16. There are 18 residues in the CDR3. CDR3 DNA sequence: TGTGCCAGCAGTTTCCGGGACAGGGTAAGCGGTGAGGTACAGCCCCAGCATTTT. The encoded protein is CASSFRDRVSGEVQPQHF.

This clonotype showed up many times. The genes are TRBV20-1 and TRBJ2-5, with TRBD1 identical over 10 bases. The CDR3 totals 14 residues. Per the germline V gene, CDR1 is DFQATT and CDR2 is SNEGSKA (reference sequence). V trimming: 4 bases; J trimming: 5 bases; junction bases outside the gene matches: 7. The CDR3, as DNA: TGCAGTGCTATCACCGGGACAGGGGCCGAGACCCAGTACTTC. It translates to CSAITGTGAETQYF.

In this sample, this clonotype turned up many times. The chain joins TRBV6-2 or TRBV6-3 to TRBJ2-5, with 8 positions matching TRBD2. This CDR3 comprises 15 residues. Germline V gene lookup returns CDR1 MNHEY and CDR2 SVGEGT. Trimming removed 3 bases from V and 6 bases from J; junction bases left unmatched: 9. In DNA form, the CDR3 reads TGTGCCAGCAGTTATAATCGGGAGGGAGGGAAGACCCAGTACTTC. Protein sequence: CASSYNREGGKTQYF.

This clonotype was counted between two and nine times. This may come from a read error, since a much larger clone is one base off. The J gene is TRBJ2-5, the V gene TRBV6-1; D possibly corresponds to TRBD1 (5 bases). CDR3 length: 12 amino acids. Per germline, CDR1 MNHNS and CDR2 SASEGT. The DNA of the CDR3 is TGTCCTCGGCCAAAAACAGGAGAGACCCTGTACTTC. It yields the protein CPRPKTGETLYF.

The table lists this clonotype with many counts. This chain joins TRBV7-2 and TRBJ2-5; 8 bases map to TRBD2. Germline CDR1 reads SGHTA; CDR2 reads FQGNSA. There are 16 residues in the CDR3. J lost 3 bases, V lost 5 bases, and 11 bases had no gene match. The CDR3 is CASSIQLTSGKETQYF. The CDR3 DNA sequence: TGTGCCAGCAGCATTCAACTAACTAGCGGTAAAGAGACCCAGTACTTC.

This sequence joins TRBV5-1 and TRBJ2-2, with D perhaps being TRBD1 or TRBD2 (5 bases each). The CDR3 contains 19 residues. CDR1 is SGHRS, CDR2 YFSETQ, per germline. V lost 4 bases to trimming and J lost 3 bases, with 25 bases between them. The CDR3 DNA is TGCGCCAGCAGCCGCCGACCCACAGTCGGGGCGGTCGACACCGGGGAGCTGTTTTTT. Translated, it gives CASSRRPTVGAVDTGELFF.